Following are 4 T cell receptor beta chains from one sample sequenced in a study of blood T cell repertoires in COVID-19. The repertoire was sequenced with immunoSEQ multiplex PCR; TCRdb's copy has only in-frame clones and lacks some. Seen here are under 200,000 clones, approximately 90% observed once, and the top ten hold 0.53%. The sample taken for sequencing was peripheral blood. Receptor source: a middle-aged man with acute or convalescent COVID-19.

The CDR3 spells CASSQDSSGTGGADTQYF. DNA of the CDR3: TGCGCCAGCAGCCAAGATTCCTCCGGGACAGGGGGGGCAGATACGCAGTATTTT. The V call is TRBV4-3, the J call TRBJ2-3; 11 bases fit TRBD1. This CDR3 is 18 amino acids long. V lost 0 bases to trimming and J lost 4 bases; unmatched junction nucleotides: 9. Germline CDR1 reads LGHNA; CDR2 reads YSLEER.

This rearrangement joins TRBV5-4 to TRBJ2-1; 10 positions match TRBD2. The CDR3 covers 16 residues. The germline gives CDR1 SGHNT, CDR2 YYREEE (reference sequence). Losses at the gene ends were 0 bases for V and 8 bases for J; bases not matched to a gene: 8. CDR3: CASSLASQREGHEQFF. For the CDR3, the DNA is TGTGCCAGCAGCTTGGCGAGCCAGCGGGAGGGTCATGAGCAGTTCTTC. The variable domain in full, completed from reference TRBV5-4 and TRBJ2-1, reads ETGVTQSPTHLIKTRGQQVTLRCSSQSGHNTVSWYQQALGQGPQFIFQYYREEENGRGNFPPRFSGLQFPNYSSELNVNALELDDSALYLCASSLASQREGHEQFFGPGTRLTVL.

This clone was seen once. The V gene is TRBV19, the J gene TRBJ1-1; tentative D call: TRBD1 (6 bases). Trimming took off 6 bases at V and 2 bases at J, with 13 bases between the two ends. The germline V gene has CDR1 LNHDA and CDR2 SQIVND (reference sequence). The CDR3 covers 14 residues. The CDR3 is CASRADRVNTEAFF. The CDR3 DNA is TGTGCCAGTAGGGCGGACAGAGTCAACACTGAAGCTTTCTTT.

The chain has TRBV4-1 and TRBJ1-5, with D possibly TRBD1 on 5 matching bases. V was cut by 1 base and J by 6 bases, with 16 bases left in between. CDR1 MGHRA and CDR2 YSYEKL come from the germline V gene. The CDR3 contains 16 residues. Written as DNA, the CDR3 is TGCGCCAGCAGCCAAGTAGCGGGGGAAGGAGGTCAGCCCCAGCATTTT. Encoded protein: CASSQVAGEGGQPQHF.